The sequence of this T cell receptor (beta chain) was determined in a study of T cell changes during pregnancy in multiple sclerosis. Assay: immunoSEQ multiplex PCR; the TCRdb copy retains only in-frame clones and omits some. The table includes 60,000 to 90,000 clones, approximately 94% detected once. CDR1 and CDR2 from the germline V gene are LNHDA and SQIVND (reference sequence). V trimming: 5 bases; J trimming: 5 bases; junction bases outside the gene matches: 7. CDR3 length: 15 residues. This sequence was found in a female donor in good health, enrolled as a control in a pregnancy study. The rearrangement joins TRBV19 to TRBJ1-5; 9 bases align to TRBD1. This material consisted of peripheral blood, taken after pregnancy. The CDR3 bases are TGTGCCAGTAGTCTTGTCAGGACAGGGGATCAGCCCCAGCATTTT. Protein: CASSLVRTGDQPQHF.